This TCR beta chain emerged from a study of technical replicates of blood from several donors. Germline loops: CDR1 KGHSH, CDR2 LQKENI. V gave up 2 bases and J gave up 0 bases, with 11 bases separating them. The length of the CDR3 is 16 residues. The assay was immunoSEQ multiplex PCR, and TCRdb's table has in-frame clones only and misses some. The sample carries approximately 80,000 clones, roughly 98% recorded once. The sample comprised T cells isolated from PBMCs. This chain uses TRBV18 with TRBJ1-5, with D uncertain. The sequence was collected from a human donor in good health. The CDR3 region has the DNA TGTGCCAGCTCACCAACCCCCCTATATAGCAATCAGCCCCAGCATTTT. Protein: CASSPTPLYSNQPQHF.